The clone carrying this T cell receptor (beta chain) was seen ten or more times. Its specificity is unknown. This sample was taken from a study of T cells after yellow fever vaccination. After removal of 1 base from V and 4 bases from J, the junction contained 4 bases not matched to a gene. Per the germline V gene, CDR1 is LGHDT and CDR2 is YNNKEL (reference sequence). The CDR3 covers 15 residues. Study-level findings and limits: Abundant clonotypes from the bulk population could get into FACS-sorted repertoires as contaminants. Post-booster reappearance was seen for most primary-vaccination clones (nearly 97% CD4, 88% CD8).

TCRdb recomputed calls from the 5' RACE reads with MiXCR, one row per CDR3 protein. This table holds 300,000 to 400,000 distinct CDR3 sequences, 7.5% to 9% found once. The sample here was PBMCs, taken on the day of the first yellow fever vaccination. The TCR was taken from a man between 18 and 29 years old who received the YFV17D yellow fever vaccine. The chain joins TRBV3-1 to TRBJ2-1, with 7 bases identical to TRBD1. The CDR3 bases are TGTGCCAGCAGCCAAGTCCAGGGGGTTTACAATGAGCAGTTCTTC. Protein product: CASSQVQGVYNEQFF.